This TCR beta chain comes out of a study of cytomegalovirus exposure and HLA in healthy donors. Whole-study results and caveats: Productive rates of about 87% or about 30% were seen for most TCR beta V segments in an earlier analysis.

The PCR was carried out with 60 Vbeta primers and 13 Jbeta primers. Under the authors' procedure: Later, an analysis found some 80 million unique TCR beta chains, and around 12 million of these were shared. Repertoires were generated with immunoSEQ multiplex PCR, while TCRdb's copy carries only in-frame clones and drops some. D and trimming come from the DNA, and the V and J calls and clone size come from that table. The sample includes some 120,000 clones, around 77% seen only once; the top ten take 9.5% to 15%. The V gene lost 0 bases and the J gene lost 5 bases, with 13 bases spanning the gap. Per the germline V gene, CDR1 is SGHDN and CDR2 is FVKESK. The CDR3 totals 15 residues. Comment on this clone: Its antigen is still unknown.

The V call is TRBV14, the J call TRBJ2-5; no clear D gene. This sequence originates from a woman aged 40 to 50 in good health and CMV-seropositive. The sequencing sample was made of PBMCs. CDR3 amino acids: CASSQDTGRWETQYF. Written as DNA, the CDR3 is TGTGCCAGCAGCCAAGATACCGGTCGCTGGGAGACCCAGTACTTC.